A single sample is the source of the 5 T cell receptor beta chains below, sequenced in a study of spatial heterogeneity in lung cancer. Study outcomes and limitations: Counts of expanded alpha and beta TCRs within tumors tracked the tumor nonsynonymous mutation count.

Documented time point: sample taken at primary tumor resection. These receptors' antigens are unknown. One entry per CDR3 protein results from TCRdb running MiXCR on the 5' RACE reads. The sample shows about 12,000 distinct CDR3 sequences, under 6.5% of them seen only once. Material: lung tumor tissue, obtained at surgery. The receptors originated from a male donor with early-stage non-small cell lung cancer.

This clonotype has a count of ten or more. The V gene is TRBV6-2 or TRBV6-3, the J gene TRBJ2-7; D not resolved. The V end was cut by 0 bases, the J end by 10 bases, with 10 bases between. Germline CDR1 is MNHEY and CDR2 is SVGEGT. The CDR3 contains 12 residues. CDR3 in amino acids: CASSYSTAEQYF. CDR3 nucleotide sequence: TGTGCCAGCAGTTACTCGACGGCCGAACAGTACTTC.

This clonotype was found many times. The rearrangement links TRBV7-2 to TRBJ2-1, with a tentative D call TRBD2 (5 bases). This CDR3 region has 14 residues. The germline V gene has CDR1 SGHTA and CDR2 FQGNSA. Trimming left V 1 base short and J 7 bases short, with 11 bases between. CDR3 loop: CASSLDSTRNEQFF. CDR3 in DNA: TGTGCCAGCAGCTTAGACAGCACTAGGAATGAGCAGTTCTTC.

There are a few counts of this clonotype. The J gene is TRBJ2-5, the V gene TRBV12-3 or TRBV12-4, with D possibly TRBD2 on 6 matching bases. V lost 6 bases, J lost 2 bases, and 16 bases lay in between. The CDR3 length is 15 residues. This chain's CDR3 is CASSSLGTPQETQYF. The CDR3 DNA follows: TGTGCCAGCAGCTCACTAGGGACTCCGCAAGAGACCCAGTACTTC.

This clonotype has at least ten counts. The V gene is TRBV6-2 or TRBV6-3, the J gene TRBJ2-7; D is possibly TRBD1 (6 bases). The V and J ends lost 5 bases and 7 bases respectively, with 15 bases between them. The CDR3 loop spans 13 amino acids. CDR1 and CDR2 from the germline V gene are MNHEY and SVGEGT. The CDR3 here is CASSNNRDREQYF. The CDR3 DNA reads TGTGCCAGCAGTAACAACAGGGATAGGGAGCAGTACTTC.

This clonotype was picked up many times. The V and J genes are TRBV10-3 and TRBJ2-3, with 9 nucleotides matching TRBD2. The CDR3 has 15 amino acids. Trimming removed 11 bases from V and 4 bases from J; junction bases left unmatched: 13. Germline CDR1 is ENHRY and CDR2 is SYGVKD. The chain's CDR3 is CAVGQQRGVPDTQYF. Written as DNA, the CDR3 is TGTGCCGTCGGACAACAGCGGGGGGTTCCAGATACGCAGTATTTT.